This record concerns one TCR beta chain sequence. The sample belongs to a study of blood T cell repertoires in COVID-19. Original processing methods: Estimated nucleated cell counts came from reference gene primer amplification. Libraries were prepared by immunoSEQ multiplex PCR; TCRdb keeps only in-frame clonotypes and omits some of them. V, J and clone size derive from that table, while D and trimming were established from the DNA sequence. Among approximately 230,000 clones, more than 80% were seen once, and the ten largest hold around 2.2%. The CDR3 has 15 amino acids. Per germline, CDR1 SGHTA and CDR2 FQGNSA. V lost 3 bases and J 1 base, leaving 12 bases between the germline ends.

The sequencing sample was made of peripheral blood. The TCR sequence derives from a man under 40 who had recovered from COVID-19. V and J are TRBV7-2 and TRBJ1-1; D is perhaps TRBD1 (5 bases). For the CDR3, the DNA is TGTGCCAGCAGCTTGGGGGACTATACGAACACTGAAGCTTTCTTT. Residues: CASSLGDYTNTEAFF.